The 7 T cell receptor beta chains in this list originate from one sample, sequenced in a study of T cells after yellow fever vaccination. TCRdb passed the 5' RACE reads through MiXCR, listing each CDR3 protein once. The sample carries about 300,000 distinct CDR3 sequences, around 9.3% recorded once. The specimen comprised CD4+ T cells sorted from PBMCs, sampled 5 days after the yellow fever booster vaccination. The receptors originated from a man between 18 and 35 years old who received the YFV17D yellow fever vaccine.

The sample holds a few counts of this clonotype. The chain is built from TRBV2 and TRBJ1-5; possible D gene TRBD1, 5 bases. The CDR3 contains 14 residues. Germline CDR1 and CDR2: SNHLY and FYNNEI. V lost 4 bases and J 0 bases, leaving 7 bases between the germline ends. CDR3 sequence (DNA): TGTGCCAGCAGTGGACAGACTAGCAATCAGCCCCAGCATTTT. Encoded protein: CASSGQTSNQPQHF. Full variable domain (missing parts from reference TRBV2 and TRBJ1-5): EPEVTQTPSHQVTQMGQEVILRCVPISNHLYFYWYRQILGQKVEFLVSFYNNEISEKSEIFDDQFSVERPDGSNFTLKIRSTKLEDSAMYFCASSGQTSNQPQHFGDGTRLSIL.

This clonotype was recorded at least ten times. The chain uses TRBV5-1 and TRBJ2-1, with 8 bases that match TRBD2. CDR3 length equals 12 residues. CDR1 and CDR2 (germline): SGHRS, YFSETQ. After removal of 0 bases from V and 14 bases from J, the junction contained 4 bases not matched to a gene. The CDR3 region is CASSLDSGDKFF. The DNA for the CDR3 is TGCGCCAGCAGCTTGGATAGCGGGGATAAGTTCTTC. The variable domain in full, completed from reference TRBV5-1 and TRBJ2-1, reads KAGVTQTPRYLIKTRGQQVTLSCSPISGHRSVSWYQQTPGQGLQFLFEYFSETQRNKGNFPGRFSGRQFSNSRSEMNVSTLELGDSALYLCASSLDSGDKFFGPGTRLTVL.

The genes are TRBV6-2 or TRBV6-3 and TRBJ1-2, with D perhaps TRBD1 (6 bases). Trimming removed 7 bases from V and 2 bases from J, with 23 bases in between. Germline V CDR1 and CDR2: MNHEY, SVGEGT. The CDR3 sequence is 17 residues long. In nucleotides, the CDR3 is TGTGCCAGCAAAGGGGGGTTTCGGCAGGCTGAAAACTATGGCTACACCTTC. It is translated as CASKGGFRQAENYGYTF.

The chain links TRBV25-1 to TRBJ1-1; TRBD1 matches 8 bases. The CDR3 runs to 14 residues. Germline values: CDR1 MGHDK, CDR2 SYGVNS. The ends lost 5 bases at V and 5 bases at J; junction bases unmatched: 7. The CDR3 sequence: CASSPRQGRTEAFF. Written as DNA, the CDR3 is TGTGCCAGCAGTCCTCGACAGGGGCGAACTGAAGCTTTCTTT. The whole variable domain, remainder taken from reference TRBV25-1 and TRBJ1-1, is EADIYQTPRYLVIGTGKKITLECSQTMGHDKMYWYQQDPGMELHLIHYSYGVNSTEKGDLSSESTVSRIRTEHFPLTLESARPSHTSQYLCASSPRQGRTEAFFGQGTRLTVV.

Many counts were recorded for this clonotype. V is TRBV7-9 and J is TRBJ1-2; maybe TRBD1 (5 bases). This CDR3 is 11 amino acids long. CDR1 SEHNR and CDR2 FQNEAQ come from the germline V gene (reference sequence). The V and J ends lost 5 bases and 7 bases respectively, with 8 bases between them. CDR3: CASSRTSGYTF. The CDR3, as DNA: TGTGCCAGCAGCCGGACAAGTGGCTACACCTTC.

This clonotype was detected only a few times. The chain employs TRBV7-2 and TRBJ1-2; 7 positions agree with TRBD1. Per the germline V gene, CDR1 is SGHTA and CDR2 is FQGNSA. After removal of 1 base from V and 4 bases from J, the junction contained 6 bases not matched to a gene. This CDR3 has 15 amino acids. CDR3 DNA sequence: TGTGCCAGCAGCTTAGGGACAGGACCTCCCTATGGCTACACCTTC. Protein product: CASSLGTGPPYGYTF.

This clonotype has ten or more counts. The chain is built from TRBV5-1 and TRBJ2-3, with a possible D match to TRBD2 (5 bases). The CDR3 has 15 residues. The V gene's germline CDR1 is SGHRS and CDR2 YFSETQ. The V end lost 2 bases, the J end lost 6 bases, and 16 bases lay between the germline ends. CDR3: CASSFEGRRVDTQYF. In nucleotides, the CDR3 is TGCGCCAGCAGCTTTGAGGGAAGAAGGGTTGATACGCAGTATTTT.